The sequence of this T cell receptor (beta chain) was determined in a study of regulatory T cells in long-lasting Graves disease. Investigators prepared the TCR beta libraries by applying iRepertoire HTBI primers and Arm-PCR of CDR3 regions. MiXCR, applied by TCRdb to the multiplex PCR reads, yields one record per CDR3 protein. In the table there are around 450,000 distinct CDR3 sequences, roughly 17% of which are singletons. This CDR3 contains 13 residues. Germline V lookup: CDR1 MNHNS, CDR2 SASEGT. The ends were cut back, 4 bases at V and 4 bases at J, with 10 bases in the middle. The time point denotes: newly diagnosed GD, antithyroid drugs for less than 3 months. PBMC-extracted RNA yielded the TCR library. The same sample was also used in a study of T cells in Graves' hyperthyroidism and ophthalmopathy. From that paper: The study defined stable Graves' hyperthyroidism as no ophthalmopathy progression within 18 months. First-round RT-PCR of the TCR CDR3 relied on the HTBI primer set.

The clonotype comes from a man aged 35 to 55 with Graves disease. This specimen was peripheral blood mononuclear cells (PBMCs), taken at new diagnosis, from a patient treated with antithyroid drugs. The chain links TRBV6-1 to TRBJ1-1, with D unresolved. The CDR3 is CASSVGGGTEAFF. The CDR3 DNA sequence: TGTGCCAGCAGTGTGGGAGGCGGCACTGAAGCTTTCTTT.